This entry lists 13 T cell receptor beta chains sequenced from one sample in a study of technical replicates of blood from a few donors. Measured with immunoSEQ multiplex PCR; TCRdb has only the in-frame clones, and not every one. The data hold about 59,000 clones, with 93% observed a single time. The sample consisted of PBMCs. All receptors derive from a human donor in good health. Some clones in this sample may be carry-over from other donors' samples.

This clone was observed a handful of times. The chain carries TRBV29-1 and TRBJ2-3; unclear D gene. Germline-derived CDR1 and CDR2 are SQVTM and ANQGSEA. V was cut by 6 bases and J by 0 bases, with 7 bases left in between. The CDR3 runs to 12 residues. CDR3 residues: CSVKTSTDTQYF. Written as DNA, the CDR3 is TGCAGCGTGAAGACTAGCACAGATACGCAGTATTTT.

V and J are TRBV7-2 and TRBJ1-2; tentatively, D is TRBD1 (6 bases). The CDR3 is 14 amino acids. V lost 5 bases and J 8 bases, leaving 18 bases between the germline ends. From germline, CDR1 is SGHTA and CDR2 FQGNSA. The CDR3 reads CASSISGGARGYTF. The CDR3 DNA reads TGTGCCAGCAGCATTAGCGGGGGGGCGAGGGGCTACACCTTC.

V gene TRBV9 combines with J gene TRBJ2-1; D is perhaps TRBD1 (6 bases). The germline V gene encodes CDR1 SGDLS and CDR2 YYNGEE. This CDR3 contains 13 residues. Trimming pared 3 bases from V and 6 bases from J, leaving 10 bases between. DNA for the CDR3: TGTGCCAGCAGCGGAGGACAGACCAATGAGCAGTTCTTC. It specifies CASSGGQTNEQFF.

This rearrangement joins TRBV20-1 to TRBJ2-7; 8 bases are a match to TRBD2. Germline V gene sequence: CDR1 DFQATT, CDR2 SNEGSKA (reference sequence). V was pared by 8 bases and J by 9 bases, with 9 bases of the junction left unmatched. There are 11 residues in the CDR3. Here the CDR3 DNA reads TGCAGTCTATACGGGACTAGTATGCAGTACTTC. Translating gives CSLYGTSMQYF.

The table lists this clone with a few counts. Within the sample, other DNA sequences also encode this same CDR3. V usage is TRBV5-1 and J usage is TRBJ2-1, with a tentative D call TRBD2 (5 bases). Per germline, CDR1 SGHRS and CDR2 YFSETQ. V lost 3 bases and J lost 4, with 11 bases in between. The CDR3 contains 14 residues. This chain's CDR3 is CASSSSGGYNEQFF. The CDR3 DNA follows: TGCGCCAGCAGCTCGTCGGGCGGGTACAATGAGCAGTTCTTC.

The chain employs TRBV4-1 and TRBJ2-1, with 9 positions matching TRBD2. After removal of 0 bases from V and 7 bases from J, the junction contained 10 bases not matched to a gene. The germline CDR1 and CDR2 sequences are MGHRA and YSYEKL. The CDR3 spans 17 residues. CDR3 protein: CASSQDARTSVTNEQFF. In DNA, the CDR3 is TGCGCCAGCAGCCAAGACGCTAGGACTAGCGTGACGAATGAGCAGTTCTTC.

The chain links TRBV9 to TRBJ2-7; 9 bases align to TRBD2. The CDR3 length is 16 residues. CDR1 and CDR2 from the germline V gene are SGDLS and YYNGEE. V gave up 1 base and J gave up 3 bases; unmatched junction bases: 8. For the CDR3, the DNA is TGTGCCAGCAGCGTATCTGGGCTAGCGGGGAACTACGAGCAGTACTTC. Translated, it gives CASSVSGLAGNYEQYF.

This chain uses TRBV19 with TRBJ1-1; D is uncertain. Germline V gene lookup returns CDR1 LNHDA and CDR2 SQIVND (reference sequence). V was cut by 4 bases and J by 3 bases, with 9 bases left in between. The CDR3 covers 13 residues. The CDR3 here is CASSTTAYTEAFF. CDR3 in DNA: TGTGCCAGTAGTACAACAGCTTACACTGAAGCTTTCTTT.

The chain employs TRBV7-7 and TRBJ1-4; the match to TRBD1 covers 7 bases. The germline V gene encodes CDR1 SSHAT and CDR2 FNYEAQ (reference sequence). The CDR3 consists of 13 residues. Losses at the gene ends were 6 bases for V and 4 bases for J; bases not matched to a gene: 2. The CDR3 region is CASSRDSNEKLFF. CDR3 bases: TGTGCCAGCAGTAGGGACAGTAATGAAAAACTGTTTTTT.

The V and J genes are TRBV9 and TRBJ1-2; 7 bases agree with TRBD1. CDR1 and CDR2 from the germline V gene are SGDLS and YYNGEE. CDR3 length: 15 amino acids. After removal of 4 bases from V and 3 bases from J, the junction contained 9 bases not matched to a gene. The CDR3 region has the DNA TGTGCCAGCAGCCGGAGTACAGGGGAAGACTATGGCTACACCTTC. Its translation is CASSRSTGEDYGYTF.

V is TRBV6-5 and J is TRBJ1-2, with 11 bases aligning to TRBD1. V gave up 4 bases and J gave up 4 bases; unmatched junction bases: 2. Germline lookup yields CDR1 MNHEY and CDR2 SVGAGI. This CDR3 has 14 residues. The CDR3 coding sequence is TGTGCCAGCAGTTCGGACAGGGGGCTCTATGGCTACACCTTC. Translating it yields CASSSDRGLYGYTF.

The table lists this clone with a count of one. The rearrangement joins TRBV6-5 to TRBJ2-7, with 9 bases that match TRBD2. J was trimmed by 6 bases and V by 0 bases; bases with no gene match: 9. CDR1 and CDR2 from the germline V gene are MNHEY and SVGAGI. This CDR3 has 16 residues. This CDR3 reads CASSYSSSGGKGEQYF. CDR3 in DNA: TGTGCCAGCAGTTACTCGAGCAGCGGGGGGAAAGGCGAGCAGTACTTC.

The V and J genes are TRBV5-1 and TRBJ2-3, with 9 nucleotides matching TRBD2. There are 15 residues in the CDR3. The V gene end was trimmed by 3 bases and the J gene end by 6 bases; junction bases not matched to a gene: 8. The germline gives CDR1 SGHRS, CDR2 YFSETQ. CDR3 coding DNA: TGCGCCAGCAGCTGGCTAGCGGGGTCCCAGGATACGCAGTATTTT. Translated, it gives CASSWLAGSQDTQYF.